These 20 T cell receptor beta chains were all obtained from the same sample, sequenced in a study of liver allograft versus peripheral blood T cells (TCRdb year 2020). Study-wide context: The study compared T cell receptor repertoires found within transplanted livers against repertoires in the peripheral blood of liver transplant recipients.

For sequencing, an Illumina MiSeq was employed. TCRdb passed the public sequencing reads through fastp at Q25 and MiXCR, retaining productive beta sequences. Entries that share a CDR3 protein sequence are merged under the most common genes and DNA. This sample holds around 12,000 distinct CDR3 sequences; roughly 28% were observed only once. The ten top clones hold approximately 2.2% of the sample. Receptors originate from a human patient who had a liver transplant. Following a transplant, some T cells may be graft donor cells, not patient cells.

The chain employs TRBV19 and TRBJ2-3, with D tentatively TRBD2 (5 bases). Trimming took off 3 bases at V and 3 bases at J, with 7 bases between the two ends. Germline CDR1 is LNHDA and CDR2 is SQIVND (reference sequence). This CDR3 is built from 13 residues. CDR3 nucleotide sequence: TGTGCCAGTAGTATCACGGGAACAGATACGCAGTATTTT. This encodes CASSITGTDTQYF.

Within the sample, this clonotype is medium-sized. The genes are TRBV13 and TRBJ1-1; no clear D gene. V lost 5 bases, J lost 0 bases, and 13 bases lay in between. Germline values: CDR1 PRHDT, CDR2 FYEKMQ (reference sequence). There are 15 residues in the CDR3. CDR3 coding DNA: TGTGCCAGCAGCCAACCAGAGGGCCTGAACACTGAAGCTTTCTTT. It codes for CASSQPEGLNTEAFF.

The rearrangement links TRBV7-9 to TRBJ2-7, with 9 bases identical to TRBD2. With 5 bases clipped from V and 3 bases from J, the junction kept 5 bases outside the gene matches. Germline CDR1 reads SEHNR; CDR2 reads FQNEAQ (reference sequence). The CDR3 covers 14 residues. The CDR3 loop reads CASSPSGDGYEQYF. In DNA, the CDR3 is TGTGCCAGCAGCCCTAGCGGGGACGGCTACGAGCAGTACTTC.

By proportion, this clonotype is large. The V gene is TRBV6-1, the J gene TRBJ1-1; possible D gene TRBD1, 5 bases. The CDR3 sequence is 13 residues long. The V gene's germline CDR1 is MNHNS and CDR2 SASEGT. Trimming took 5 bases from V and 7 from J, leaving 14 bases between them. In nucleotides, the CDR3 is TGTGCCAGCAGTTATGACAGAAGCCATGAAGCTTTCTTT. As protein: CASSYDRSHEAFF.

The sample holds a few counts of this clonotype. The CDR3 sequence: CASSLAGRTGIILNTEAFF. In DNA form, the CDR3 reads TGTGCCAGCAGTTTAGCGGGGAGGACAGGGATCATCCTGAACACTGAAGCTTTCTTT. The chain employs TRBV12-3 or TRBV12-4 and TRBJ1-1, with 8 bases matching TRBD1. The CDR3 contains 19 residues. J gave up 0 bases and V 0 bases, and 12 bases lay outside the gene matches.

This clonotype counts as medium-sized. Here the CDR3 DNA reads TGTGCCAGCTCACCAGGGCAGTTGGGTCAGCCCCAGCATTTT. This sequence encodes CASSPGQLGQPQHF. The rearrangement links TRBV18 to TRBJ1-5, with no clear D. Germline V gives CDR1 KGHSH, CDR2 LQKENI. V was trimmed by 2 bases and J by 6 bases, leaving 11 bases between them. The CDR3 runs to 14 residues.

This clonotype qualifies as medium-sized. The chain joins TRBV29-1 to TRBJ1-1; D gene uncertain. V lost 7 bases, J lost 0 bases, and 6 bases lay in between. The germline gives CDR1 SQVTM, CDR2 ANQGSEA. CDR3 length equals 11 residues. CDR3 bases: TGCAGCGCGTCGCTGAACACTGAAGCTTTCTTT. Protein sequence: CSASLNTEAFF.

The rearrangement links TRBV20-1 to TRBJ2-7, with 7 bases lining up with TRBD2. The CDR3 contains 15 residues. Trimming removed 5 bases from V and 2 bases from J; junction bases left unmatched: 12. In germline, CDR1 is DFQATT, CDR2 SNEGSKA (reference sequence). CDR3 coding DNA: TGCAGTGCTCCCGGGGGGAAGGCGCTCACCTACGAGCAGTACTTC. It codes for CSAPGGKALTYEQYF.

This clonotype was counted between two and nine times. The J gene is TRBJ2-3, the V gene TRBV6-5, with 11 nucleotides matching TRBD2. CDR3 length equals 20 residues. Germline loops: CDR1 MNHEY, CDR2 SVGAGI. Trimming removed 3 bases from V and 1 base from J; junction bases left unmatched: 15. Written as DNA, the CDR3 is TGTGCCAGCAGTTATTCCCGGGGTAGCGGGGGGGCGAGGGGCACAGATACGCAGTATTTT. Translated: CASSYSRGSGGARGTDTQYF.

This clonotype was observed a few times. The rearrangement links TRBV13 to TRBJ1-2; D perhaps matches TRBD1 (6 bases). Germline CDR1 is PRHDT and CDR2 is FYEKMQ (reference sequence). Trimming took 6 bases from V and 7 from J, leaving 15 bases between them. This CDR3 is built from 13 residues. The DNA for the CDR3 is TGTGCCAGCAGTCCTGACAGGAGAAGTGGCTACACCTTC. Protein product: CASSPDRRSGYTF.

This clonotype occurred many times. This chain connects TRBV29-1 to TRBJ2-1; 16 bases match TRBD2. This CDR3 has 13 amino acids. CDR1 is SQVTM and CDR2 is ANQGSEA in the germline V gene. The J segment lost 9 bases and the V segment lost 7 bases, leaving 3 bases of the junction unmatched. DNA for the CDR3: TGCAGCGGGGGACTAGCGGGAGGGCGTGAGCAGTTCTTC. It codes for CSGGLAGGREQFF.

This chain connects TRBV12-3 or TRBV12-4 to TRBJ2-7, with D unclear. The CDR3 consists of 15 residues. V gave up 8 bases and J gave up 3 bases, with 20 bases separating them. In nucleotides, the CDR3 is TGTGCCAGCCAAGAAACTAAGAAATCCGTCTACGAGCAGTACTTC. Translated, it gives CASQETKKSVYEQYF.

The gene calls are TRBV5-4 and TRBJ2-3, with D possibly TRBD1 on 5 matching bases. Germline V gene lookup returns CDR1 SGHNT and CDR2 YYREEE (reference sequence). Trimming shortened V by 4 bases and J by 4 bases, and 13 bases separated the two germline ends. CDR3 size: 14 residues. CDR3 region: CASSPDSFPDTQYF. As DNA, the CDR3 is TGTGCCAGCAGCCCTGACAGCTTTCCAGATACGCAGTATTTT.

This chain uses TRBV5-4 with TRBJ2-1, with TRBD2 identical over 10 bases. CDR3 length equals 14 residues. CDR1 is SGHNT and CDR2 is YYREEE in the germline V gene (reference sequence). The V and J ends lost 3 bases and 10 bases, in that order; junction bases with no gene match: 7. The CDR3 DNA is TGTGCCAGCAGCTATGGGACTAGCGCCTACGAGCAGTTCTTC. Residues: CASSYGTSAYEQFF.

This clonotype turned up a few times. V usage is TRBV19 and J usage is TRBJ2-1; a possible D gene is TRBD2 (5 bases). The germline CDR1 and CDR2 sequences are LNHDA and SQIVND (reference sequence). V was cut by 10 bases and J by 8 bases, with 24 bases left in between. This CDR3 contains 15 residues. The CDR3 DNA reads as TGTGCCACCAACTTTTTTGGAACGGGCGGGCATGAGCAGTTCTTC. It codes for CATNFFGTGGHEQFF.

This rearrangement joins TRBV11-1 to TRBJ2-7; possible D gene TRBD1, 5 bases. V lost 3 bases, J lost 3 bases, and 6 bases lay in between. Germline CDR1 is SGHAT and CDR2 is FQDESV (reference sequence). There are 12 residues in the CDR3. CDR3 amino acids: CASSFTGYEQYF. In DNA form, the CDR3 reads TGTGCCAGCAGCTTCACAGGCTACGAGCAGTACTTC.

This chain connects TRBV6-2 or TRBV6-3 to TRBJ2-7; the D gene could be TRBD1 or TRBD2 (5 bases each). Germline V gives CDR1 MNHEY, CDR2 SVGEGT. The CDR3 contains 14 residues. V gave up 7 bases and J gave up 2 bases, with 15 bases separating them. The CDR3 spells CASKDGGSAYEQYF. CDR3 bases: TGTGCCAGCAAAGATGGGGGATCAGCCTACGAGCAGTACTTC.

This clonotype was found a few times. The chain recombines TRBV7-9 with TRBJ1-6; 10 bases fit TRBD1. Trimming removed 5 bases from V and 6 bases from J; junction bases left unmatched: 4. The V gene's germline CDR1 is SEHNR and CDR2 FQNEAQ (reference sequence). CDR3 length: 15 residues. The CDR3 bases are TGTGCCAGCAGCGACGGGACAGGGGCTAATTCACCCCTCCACTTT. It translates to CASSDGTGANSPLHF. Full variable domain (missing parts from reference TRBV7-9 and TRBJ1-6): DTGVSQNPRHKITKRGQNVTFRCDPISEHNRLYWYRQTLGQGPEFLTYFQNEAQLEKSRLLSDRFSAERPKGSFSTLEIQRTEQGDSAMYLCASSDGTGANSPLHFGNGTRLTVT.

Sample share makes this clonotype medium-sized. The chain couples TRBV28 to TRBJ1-5; D ambiguous. Germline V lookup: CDR1 MDHEN, CDR2 SYDVKM. The CDR3 sequence is 13 residues long. V gave up 9 bases and J gave up 0 bases, with 9 bases separating them. For the CDR3, the DNA is TGTGCCAGTAGAGCGAGTAGCAATCAGCCCCAGCATTTT. Translation gives CASRASSNQPQHF.

In its sample, this clonotype was seen many times. The chain has TRBV5-6 and TRBJ2-5; D is ambiguous. This CDR3 comprises 11 residues. Germline-derived CDR1 and CDR2 are SGHDT and YYEEEE. The V end lost 0 bases, the J end lost 3 bases, and 0 bases lay between the germline ends. This CDR3 is CASSLEETQYF. For the CDR3, the DNA is TGTGCCAGCAGCTTGGAAGAGACCCAGTACTTC.